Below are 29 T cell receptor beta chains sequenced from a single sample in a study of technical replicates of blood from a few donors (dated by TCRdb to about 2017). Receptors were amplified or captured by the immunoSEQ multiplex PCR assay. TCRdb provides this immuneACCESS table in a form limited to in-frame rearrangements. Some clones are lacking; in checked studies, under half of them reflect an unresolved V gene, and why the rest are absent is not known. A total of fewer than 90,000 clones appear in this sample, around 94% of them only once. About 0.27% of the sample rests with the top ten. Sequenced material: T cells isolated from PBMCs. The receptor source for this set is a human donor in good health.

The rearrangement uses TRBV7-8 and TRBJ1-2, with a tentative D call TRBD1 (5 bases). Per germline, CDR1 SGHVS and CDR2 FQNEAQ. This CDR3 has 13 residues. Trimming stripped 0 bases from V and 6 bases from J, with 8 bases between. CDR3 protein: CASSLAGGNGYTF. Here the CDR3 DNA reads TGTGCCAGCAGCTTAGCTGGGGGGAATGGCTACACCTTC.

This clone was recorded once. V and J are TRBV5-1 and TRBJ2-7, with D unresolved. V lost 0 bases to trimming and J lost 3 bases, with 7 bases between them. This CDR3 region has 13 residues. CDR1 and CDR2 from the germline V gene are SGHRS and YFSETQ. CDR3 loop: CASSLDVNYEQYF. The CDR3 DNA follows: TGCGCCAGCAGCTTGGATGTCAACTACGAGCAGTACTTC.

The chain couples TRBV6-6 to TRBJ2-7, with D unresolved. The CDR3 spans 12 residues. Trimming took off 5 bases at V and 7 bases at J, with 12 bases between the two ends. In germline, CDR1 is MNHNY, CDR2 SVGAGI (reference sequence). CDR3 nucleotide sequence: TGTGCCAGCAGTCCGCCGAGTATGGAGCAGTACTTC. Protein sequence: CASSPPSMEQYF.

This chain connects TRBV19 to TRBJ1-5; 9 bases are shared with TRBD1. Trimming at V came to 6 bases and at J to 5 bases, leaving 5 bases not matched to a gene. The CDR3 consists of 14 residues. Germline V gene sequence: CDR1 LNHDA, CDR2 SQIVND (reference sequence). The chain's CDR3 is CASSGTGPDQPQHF. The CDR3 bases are TGTGCCAGTAGCGGGACAGGGCCGGATCAGCCCCAGCATTTT.

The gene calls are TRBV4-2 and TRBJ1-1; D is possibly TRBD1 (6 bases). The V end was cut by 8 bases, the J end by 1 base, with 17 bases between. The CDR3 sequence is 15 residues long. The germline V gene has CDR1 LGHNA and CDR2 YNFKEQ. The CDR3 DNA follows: TGTGCCAGCTCACGGGACACCCAAGCGAACACTGAAGCTTTCTTT. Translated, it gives CASSRDTQANTEAFF.

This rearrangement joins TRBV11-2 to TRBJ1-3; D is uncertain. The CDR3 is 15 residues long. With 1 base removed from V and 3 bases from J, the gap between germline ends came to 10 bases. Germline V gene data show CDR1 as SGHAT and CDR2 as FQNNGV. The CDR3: CASSLASAIGNTIYF. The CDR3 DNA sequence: TGTGCCAGCAGCTTAGCGTCTGCTATTGGAAACACCATATATTTT.

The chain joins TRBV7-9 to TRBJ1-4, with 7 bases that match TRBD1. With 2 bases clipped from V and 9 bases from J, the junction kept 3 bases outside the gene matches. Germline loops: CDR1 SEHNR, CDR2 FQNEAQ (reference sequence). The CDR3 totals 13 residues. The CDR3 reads CASSLTGVQKLFF. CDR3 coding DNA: TGTGCCAGCAGCTTAACAGGGGTGCAAAAACTGTTTTTT.

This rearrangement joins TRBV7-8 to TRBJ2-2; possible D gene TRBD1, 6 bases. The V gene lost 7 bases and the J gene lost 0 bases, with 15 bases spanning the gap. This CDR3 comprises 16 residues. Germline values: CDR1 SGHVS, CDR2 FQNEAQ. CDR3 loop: CASTPNGQPNTGELFF. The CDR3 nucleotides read TGTGCCAGCACGCCTAATGGACAGCCGAACACCGGGGAGCTGTTTTTT.

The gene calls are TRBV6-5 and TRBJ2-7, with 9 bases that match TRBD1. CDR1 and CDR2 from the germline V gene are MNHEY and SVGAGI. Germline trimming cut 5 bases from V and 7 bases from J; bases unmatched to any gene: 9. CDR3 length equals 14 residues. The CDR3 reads CASSTRQGVEEQYF. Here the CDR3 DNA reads TGTGCCAGCAGTACTAGACAGGGGGTAGAGGAGCAGTACTTC.

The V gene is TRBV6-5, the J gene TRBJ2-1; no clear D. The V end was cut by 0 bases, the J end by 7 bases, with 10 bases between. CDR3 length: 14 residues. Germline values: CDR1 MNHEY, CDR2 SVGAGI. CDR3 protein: CASSYSRYLNEQFF. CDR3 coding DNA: TGTGCCAGCAGTTACTCGCGATATCTTAATGAGCAGTTCTTC.

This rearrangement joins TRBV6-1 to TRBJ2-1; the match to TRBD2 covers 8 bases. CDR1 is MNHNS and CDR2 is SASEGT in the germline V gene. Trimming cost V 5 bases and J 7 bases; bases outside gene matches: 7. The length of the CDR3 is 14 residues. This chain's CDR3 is CASSWSGLANEQFF. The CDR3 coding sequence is TGTGCCAGCAGTTGGAGCGGACTAGCAAATGAGCAGTTCTTC.

Here the CDR3 DNA reads TGTGCCTGGAGTTGGGGGGGCACAGATACGCAGTATTTT. This sequence encodes CAWSWGGTDTQYF. The V gene is TRBV30, the J gene TRBJ2-3; D is perhaps TRBD2 (6 bases). The CDR3 is 13 amino acids. The germline V gene has CDR1 GTSNPN and CDR2 SVGIG (reference sequence). V dropped 2 bases and J dropped 1 base, with 7 bases sitting between them.

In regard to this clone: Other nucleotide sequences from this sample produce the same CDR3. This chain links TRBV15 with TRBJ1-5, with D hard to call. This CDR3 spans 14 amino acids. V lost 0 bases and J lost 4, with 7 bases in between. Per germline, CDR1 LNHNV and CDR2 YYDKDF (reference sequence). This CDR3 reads CATSRDRGNQPQHF. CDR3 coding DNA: TGTGCCACCAGCAGAGATCGGGGAAATCAGCCCCAGCATTTT. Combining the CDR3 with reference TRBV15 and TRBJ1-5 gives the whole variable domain DAMVIQNPRYQVTQFGKPVTLSCSQTLNHNVMYWYQQKSSQAPKLLFHYYDKDFNNEADTPDNFQSRRPNTSFCFLDIRSPGLGDTAMYLCATSRDRGNQPQHFGDGTRLSIL.

CDR3 amino acids: CASSLGTSPFYNEQFF. The CDR3 DNA reads as TGTGCCAGCAGCTTAGGGACTAGCCCTTTCTACAATGAGCAGTTCTTC. This chain uses TRBV13 with TRBJ2-1, with TRBD2 matching over 7 bases. CDR3 length: 16 amino acids. The V gene end was trimmed by 0 bases and the J gene end by 3 bases; junction bases not matched to a gene: 5. CDR1 is PRHDT, CDR2 FYEKMQ, per germline (reference sequence).

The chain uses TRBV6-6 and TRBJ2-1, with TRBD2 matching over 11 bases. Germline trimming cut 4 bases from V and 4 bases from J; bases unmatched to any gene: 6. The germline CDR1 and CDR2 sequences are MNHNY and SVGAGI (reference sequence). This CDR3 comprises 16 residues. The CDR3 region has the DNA TGTGCCAGCAGTTTCCCGGGGACTAGCGGTTACAATGAGCAGTTCTTC. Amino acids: CASSFPGTSGYNEQFF.

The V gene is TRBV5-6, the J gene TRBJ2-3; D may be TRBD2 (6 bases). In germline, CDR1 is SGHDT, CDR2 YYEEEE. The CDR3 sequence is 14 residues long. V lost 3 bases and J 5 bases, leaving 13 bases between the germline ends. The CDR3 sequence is CASSSRERGDTQYF. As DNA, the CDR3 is TGTGCCAGCAGCTCACGGGAGAGGGGAGATACGCAGTATTTT.

Here the CDR3 DNA reads TGCGCCAGCAGCTTGGCCGGTGGGGCGGGGAATGAGCAGTTCTTC. Protein sequence: CASSLAGGAGNEQFF. This chain joins TRBV5-1 and TRBJ2-1; a possible D gene is TRBD2 (6 bases). The CDR3 has 15 residues. The germline V gene encodes CDR1 SGHRS and CDR2 YFSETQ. The V and J ends lost 0 bases and 7 bases respectively, with 14 bases between them. The entire variable domain, with the rest obtained from reference TRBV5-1 and TRBJ2-1, is as follows: KAGVTQTPRYLIKTRGQQVTLSCSPISGHRSVSWYQQTPGQGLQFLFEYFSETQRNKGNFPGRFSGRQFSNSRSEMNVSTLELGDSALYLCASSLAGGAGNEQFFGPGTRLTVL.

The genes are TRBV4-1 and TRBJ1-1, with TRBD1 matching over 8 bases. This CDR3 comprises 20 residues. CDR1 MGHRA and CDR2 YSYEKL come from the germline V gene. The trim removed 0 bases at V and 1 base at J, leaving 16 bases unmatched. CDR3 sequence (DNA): TGCGCCAGCAGCCAAGAATTGGCCCAGCCAGGGGGCGCGAGGAACACTGAAGCTTTCTTT. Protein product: CASSQELAQPGGARNTEAFF.

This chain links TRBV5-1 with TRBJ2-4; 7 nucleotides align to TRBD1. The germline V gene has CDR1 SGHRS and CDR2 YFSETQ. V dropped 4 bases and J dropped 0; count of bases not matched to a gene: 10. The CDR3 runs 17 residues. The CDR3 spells CASSPGQLNLAKNIQYF. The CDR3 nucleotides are TGCGCCAGCAGCCCGGGACAGCTCAACCTAGCCAAAAACATTCAGTACTTC.

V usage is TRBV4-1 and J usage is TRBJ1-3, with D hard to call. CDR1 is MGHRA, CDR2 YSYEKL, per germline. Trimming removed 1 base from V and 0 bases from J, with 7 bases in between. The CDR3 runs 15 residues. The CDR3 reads CASSQGAASGNTIYF. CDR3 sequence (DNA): TGCGCCAGCAGCCAAGGGGCAGCCTCTGGAAACACCATATATTTT.

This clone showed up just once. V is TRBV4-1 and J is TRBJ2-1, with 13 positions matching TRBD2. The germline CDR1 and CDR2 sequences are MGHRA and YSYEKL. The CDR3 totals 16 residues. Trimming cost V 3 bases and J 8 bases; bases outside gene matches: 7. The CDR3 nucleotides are TGCGCCAGCAGCCATCAACTAGCGGGGGGGATTGATGAGCAGTTCTTC. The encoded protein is CASSHQLAGGIDEQFF.

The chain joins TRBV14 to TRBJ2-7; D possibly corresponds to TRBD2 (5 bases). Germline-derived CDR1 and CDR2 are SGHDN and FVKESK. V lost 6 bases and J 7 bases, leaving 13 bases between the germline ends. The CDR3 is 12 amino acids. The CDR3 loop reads CASSPGVWEQYF. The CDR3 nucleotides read TGTGCCAGCAGTCCCGGGGTATGGGAGCAGTACTTC.

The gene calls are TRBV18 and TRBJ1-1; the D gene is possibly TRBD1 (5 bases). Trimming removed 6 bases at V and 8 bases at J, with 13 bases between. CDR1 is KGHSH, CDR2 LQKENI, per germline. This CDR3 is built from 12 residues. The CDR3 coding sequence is TGTGCCAGCTCGGAAGACAGAATCGAAGCTTTCTTT. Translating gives CASSEDRIEAFF.

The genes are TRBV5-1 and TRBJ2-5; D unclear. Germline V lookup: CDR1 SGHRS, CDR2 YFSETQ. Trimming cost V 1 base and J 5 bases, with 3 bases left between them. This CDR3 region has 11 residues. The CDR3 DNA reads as TGCGCCAGCAGCTTGCTGGAGACCCAGTACTTC. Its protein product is CASSLLETQYF. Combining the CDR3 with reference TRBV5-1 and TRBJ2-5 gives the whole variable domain KAGVTQTPRYLIKTRGQQVTLSCSPISGHRSVSWYQQTPGQGLQFLFEYFSETQRNKGNFPGRFSGRQFSNSRSEMNVSTLELGDSALYLCASSLLETQYFGPGTRLLVL.

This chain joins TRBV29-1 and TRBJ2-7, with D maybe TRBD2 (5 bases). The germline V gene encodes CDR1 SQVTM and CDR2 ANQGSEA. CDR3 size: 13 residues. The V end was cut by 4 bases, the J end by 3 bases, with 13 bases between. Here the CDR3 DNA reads TGCAGCGTTGCTCGGGGAGTAAACTACGAGCAGTACTTC. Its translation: CSVARGVNYEQYF.

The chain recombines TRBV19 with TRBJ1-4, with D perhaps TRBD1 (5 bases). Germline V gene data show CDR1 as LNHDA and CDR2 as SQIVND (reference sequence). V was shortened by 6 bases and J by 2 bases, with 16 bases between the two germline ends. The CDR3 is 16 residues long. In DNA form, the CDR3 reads TGTGCCAGTAGATCCAGACCAGGGACTACTAATGAAAAACTGTTTTTT. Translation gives CASRSRPGTTNEKLFF.

The CDR3 sequence is CASSPRSTGVYEQYF. The CDR3 DNA reads TGTGCCAGCTCACCACGCTCGACAGGGGTCTACGAGCAGTACTTC. The rearrangement joins TRBV18 to TRBJ2-7, with TRBD1 identical over 8 bases. V shed 1 base, J shed 3 bases, and the junction held 5 bases outside the gene matches. Germline lookup yields CDR1 KGHSH and CDR2 LQKENI. This CDR3 is built from 15 residues.

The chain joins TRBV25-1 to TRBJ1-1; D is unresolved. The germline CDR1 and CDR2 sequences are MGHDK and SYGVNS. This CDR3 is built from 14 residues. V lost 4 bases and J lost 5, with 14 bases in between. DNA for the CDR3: TGTGCCAGCAGTGCAGGATCGGCAATTACTGAAGCTTTCTTT. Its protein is CASSAGSAITEAFF.

The CDR3 sequence: CASSSRGLGGANVLTF. For the CDR3, the DNA is TGTGCCAGCAGTTCCAGGGGGCTTGGTGGGGCCAACGTCCTGACTTTC. The V gene is TRBV28, the J gene TRBJ2-6; 8 positions match TRBD1. Trimming took 4 bases from V and 3 from J; bases not matched to a gene: 5. The CDR3 has 16 amino acids. CDR1 is MDHEN, CDR2 SYDVKM, per germline.